This TCR beta chain comes out of a study of cytomegalovirus exposure and HLA in healthy donors. Looked up from germline, CDR1 is SGHRS and CDR2 is YFSETQ. The V gene lost 3 bases and the J gene lost 2 bases, with 10 bases spanning the gap. The CDR3 extends over 14 amino acids. PCR used 60 Vbeta primers and 13 Jbeta primers. Produced via immunoSEQ multiplex PCR; TCRdb's table is partial and in-frame only. The sample table sets out about 59,000 clones. The chain carries TRBV5-1 and TRBJ2-3, with D possibly matching TRBD1 (5 bases). The sequencing sample was made of PBMCs. The source is a man aged 25 to 45 in good health and CMV-seropositive. CDR3 protein: CASSSGRNTDTQYF. In nucleotides, the CDR3 is TGCGCCAGCAGCTCAGGGCGAAACACAGATACGCAGTATTTT.